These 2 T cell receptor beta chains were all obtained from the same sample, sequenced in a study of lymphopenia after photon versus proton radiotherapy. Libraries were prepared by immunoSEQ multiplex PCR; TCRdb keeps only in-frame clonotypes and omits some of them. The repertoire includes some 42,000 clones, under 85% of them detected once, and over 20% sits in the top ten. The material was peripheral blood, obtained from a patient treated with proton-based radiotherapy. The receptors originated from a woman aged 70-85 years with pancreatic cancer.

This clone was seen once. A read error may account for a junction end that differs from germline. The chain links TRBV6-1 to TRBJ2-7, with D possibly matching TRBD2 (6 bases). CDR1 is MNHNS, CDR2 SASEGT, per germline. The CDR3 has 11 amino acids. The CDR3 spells CASRGDWGRGF. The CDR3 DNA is TGTGCCAGCAGAGGGGACTGGGGGAGAGGATTC.

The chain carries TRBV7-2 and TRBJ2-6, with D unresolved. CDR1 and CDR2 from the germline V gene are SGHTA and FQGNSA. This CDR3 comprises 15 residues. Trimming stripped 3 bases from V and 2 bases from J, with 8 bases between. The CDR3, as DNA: TGTGCCAGCAGCTTTGACGAGGCTGGGGCCAACGTCCTGACTTTC. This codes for CASSFDEAGANVLTF.